Reported below is one T cell receptor (beta chain). The TCR beta CDR3 regions underwent amplification using RNA transcripts as the source. During a first-round RT-PCR of the TCR CDR3, the HTBI primer set was used. TCRdb re-derived calls from the multiplex PCR reads in MiXCR, one entry per CDR3 protein. The table has about 640,000 distinct CDR3 sequences, less than 25% seen once. The CDR3 spans 18 residues. Trimming at V came to 5 bases and at J to 0 bases, leaving 11 bases not matched to a gene. CDR1 and CDR2 (germline): SGHTA, FQGTGA. The data originate from a study of T cells in Graves' hyperthyroidism and ophthalmopathy. Looking at the study overall: The blood sample was taken at first diagnosis, before treatment began.

The specimen sequenced was blood. The receptor comes from a man aged 30 to 39 with Graves' ophthalmopathy. The gene calls are TRBV7-3 and TRBJ2-2; 8 positions match TRBD2. The CDR3 DNA follows: TGTGCCAGCAGCGTAGGCGAGACTAGCGCCACGAACACCGGGGAGCTGTTTTTT. It specifies CASSVGETSATNTGELFF. Supplemented by reference TRBV7-3 and TRBJ2-2, the full variable domain reads GAGVSQTPSNKVTEKGKYVELRCDPISGHTALYWYRQSLGQGPEFLIYFQGTGAADDSGLPNDRFFAVRPEGSVSTLKIQRTERGDSAVYLCASSVGETSATNTGELFFGEGSRLTVL.